A selection of T cell receptor beta chains follows, all from one sample in a study of CD8 T cells in ankylosing spondylitis. TCRdb re-called the 5' RACE reads through MiXCR, storing one row per CDR3 protein. This sample has about 250,000 distinct CDR3 sequences, with over 9.5% found just once. Source material: blood, either unsorted or a sorted T cell fraction (not recorded which). The receptors shown here come from a male donor with ankylosing spondylitis or in good health (not recorded which). Both conserved end residues are part of each CDR3. Fields, in order: D gene, J gene, V gene, clone size, CDR3 DNA, CDR3 protein. The D gene is left open where the match is weak. Size is stated for part of the rows, as once, few or many counts, or as a class when the clone is expanded.

d_gene: TRBD1
j_gene: TRBJ1-2
v_gene: TRBV20-1
abundance: -
CDR3nt: TGCAGTGCCCAACAGGGGGCAGTGGGGGGCTACACCTTC
CDR3aa: CSAQQGAVGGYTF

d_gene: -
j_gene: TRBJ2-1
v_gene: TRBV7-6
abundance: many
CDR3nt: TGTGCCAGCAGCTCCCCGGCCCGCAATGAGCAGTTCTTC
CDR3aa: CASSSPARNEQFF

d_gene: -
j_gene: TRBJ2-1
v_gene: TRBV20-1
abundance: -
CDR3nt: TGCAGTGCTAGAGATCGAGGGAATGAGCAGTTCTTC
CDR3aa: CSARDRGNEQFF

d_gene: TRBD2
j_gene: TRBJ2-1
v_gene: TRBV5-1
abundance: -
CDR3nt: TGCGCCAGCAGCTTGGCCTCGGGGGGGGGCTCCTACAATGAGCAGTTCTTC
CDR3aa: CASSLASGGGSYNEQFF

d_gene: -
j_gene: TRBJ1-5
v_gene: TRBV12-3/TRBV12-4
abundance: many
CDR3nt: TGTGCCAGCACCTCGGGAGATAGCAATCAGCCCCAGCATTTT
CDR3aa: CASTSGDSNQPQHF

d_gene: -
j_gene: TRBJ2-3
v_gene: TRBV7-8
abundance: many
CDR3nt: TGTGCCAGCAGCTTAGGCGGTGCCCCAGATACGCAGTATTTT
CDR3aa: CASSLGGAPDTQYF

d_gene: -
j_gene: TRBJ2-7
v_gene: TRBV7-9
abundance: many
CDR3nt: TGTGCCAGCAGCTCCGACCCCGGGGGAGGCTCCTACGAGCAGTACTTC
CDR3aa: CASSSDPGGGSYEQYF

d_gene: TRBD1
j_gene: TRBJ2-7
v_gene: TRBV20-1
abundance: many
CDR3nt: TGCAGTGCCTATTCGGGACAGTCCTACGAGCAGTACTTC
CDR3aa: CSAYSGQSYEQYF

d_gene: -
j_gene: TRBJ2-2
v_gene: TRBV3-1
abundance: many
CDR3nt: TGTGCCAGCAGGCAAGCCGGGAGAAAGAACACCGGGGAGCTGTTTTTT
CDR3aa: CASRQAGRKNTGELFF

d_gene: TRBD2
j_gene: TRBJ2-1
v_gene: TRBV11-2
abundance: many
CDR3nt: TGTGCCAGCAGCTTAGAGGGTCTAGCGGGAGACCGCGATAGCAATGAGCAGTTCTTC
CDR3aa: CASSLEGLAGDRDSNEQFF

d_gene: -
j_gene: TRBJ2-5
v_gene: TRBV7-2
abundance: many
CDR3nt: TGTGCCAGCGGGGGCGAAGCTAGAGTGGTTGGAGAGACCCAGTACTTC
CDR3aa: CASGGEARVVGETQYF

d_gene: -
j_gene: TRBJ2-7
v_gene: TRBV29-1
abundance: many
CDR3nt: TGCAGCGTAATCAGGGGGGTCGCCTACGAGCAGTACTTC
CDR3aa: CSVIRGVAYEQYF

d_gene: TRBD1
j_gene: TRBJ2-7
v_gene: TRBV12-3/TRBV12-4
abundance: many
CDR3nt: TGTGCCAGCGCCCAGGGACAGGGGATTCAGTACGAGCAGTACTTC
CDR3aa: CASAQGQGIQYEQYF

d_gene: -
j_gene: TRBJ1-1
v_gene: TRBV6-1
abundance: few
CDR3nt: TGTGCCAGCAACAAACTTCAAGGACATCAAGCTTTCTTT
CDR3aa: CASNKLQGHQAFF

d_gene: -
j_gene: TRBJ2-1
v_gene: TRBV4-2
abundance: -
CDR3nt: TGTGCCAGCAGCCACGATCGAGAGATATACAATGAGCAGTTCTTC
CDR3aa: CASSHDREIYNEQFF

d_gene: -
j_gene: TRBJ2-3
v_gene: TRBV2
abundance: few
CDR3nt: TGTGCCAGCTTTGGGACCCCGGGGGGCTATACGCAGTATTTT
CDR3aa: CASFGTPGGYTQYF

d_gene: -
j_gene: TRBJ1-2
v_gene: TRBV4-2
abundance: -
CDR3nt: TGTGCCAGCAGCCCCGGGCCTCACGGCTACACCTTC
CDR3aa: CASSPGPHGYTF

d_gene: -
j_gene: TRBJ1-1
v_gene: TRBV20-1
abundance: many
CDR3nt: TGCAGTGCCGATCCAACAGGGAAGACTGAAGCTTTCTTT
CDR3aa: CSADPTGKTEAFF

d_gene: -
j_gene: TRBJ1-1
v_gene: TRBV5-1
abundance: many
CDR3nt: TGCGCCAGCAGCTTGGGCGACAGTCTAAACACTGAAGCTTTCTTT
CDR3aa: CASSLGDSLNTEAFF

d_gene: -
j_gene: TRBJ1-1
v_gene: TRBV20-1
abundance: many
CDR3nt: TGCAGTGCTAGAGGCGGGGCTTCGGACACTGAAGCTTTCTTT
CDR3aa: CSARGGASDTEAFF

d_gene: TRBD2
j_gene: TRBJ2-7
v_gene: TRBV6-1
abundance: many
CDR3nt: TGTGCCAGCAGTGACGGGACTAGCGGGACCTACGAGCAGTACTTC
CDR3aa: CASSDGTSGTYEQYF

d_gene: -
j_gene: TRBJ2-3
v_gene: TRBV20-1
abundance: medium-sized
CDR3nt: TGCAGTTTGACCCTAGAAACGGATACGCAGTATTTT
CDR3aa: CSLTLETDTQYF

d_gene: -
j_gene: TRBJ2-7
v_gene: TRBV7-9
abundance: -
CDR3nt: TGTGCCAGCAGCTTAGCGGGCGTCACGTCCCCCTCCTACGAGCAGTACTTC
CDR3aa: CASSLAGVTSPSYEQYF

d_gene: -
j_gene: TRBJ2-5
v_gene: TRBV6-1
abundance: many
CDR3nt: TGTGCCAGCAGGGGTCAAGAGACCCAGTACTTC
CDR3aa: CASRGQETQYF

d_gene: -
j_gene: TRBJ1-3
v_gene: TRBV10-1
abundance: many
CDR3nt: TGCGCCAGCAGTGGAAACACCATATATTTT
CDR3aa: CASSGNTIYF

d_gene: TRBD2
j_gene: TRBJ2-7
v_gene: TRBV20-1
abundance: many
CDR3nt: TGCAGTGCTCCGAGCGGGAGCGGAGGCGAGCAGTACTTC
CDR3aa: CSAPSGSGGEQYF

d_gene: TRBD1
j_gene: TRBJ2-5
v_gene: TRBV3-1
abundance: -
CDR3nt: TGTGCCAGCAGCCTTCGGACAGGGCAAGAGACCCAGTACTTC
CDR3aa: CASSLRTGQETQYF

d_gene: -
j_gene: TRBJ2-1
v_gene: TRBV6-1
abundance: few
CDR3nt: TGTGCTTCGGGGGTGTTGAGCTCCTACAATGAGCAGTTCTTC
CDR3aa: CASGVLSSYNEQFF

d_gene: TRBD1
j_gene: TRBJ2-7
v_gene: TRBV10-3
abundance: many
CDR3nt: TGTGCCATCAGTGAGATTGGACAGGTTAACCACGAGCAGTACTTC
CDR3aa: CAISEIGQVNHEQYF

d_gene: TRBD2
j_gene: TRBJ2-7
v_gene: TRBV10-3
abundance: many
CDR3nt: TGTGCCATCAGTGAGTCCCCAGCGGGATACGAGCAGTACTTC
CDR3aa: CAISESPAGYEQYF

d_gene: -
j_gene: TRBJ1-3
v_gene: TRBV3-1
abundance: -
CDR3nt: TGTGCCAGCAGCCGCATACAGGGACCGTCTGGAAACACCATATATTTT
CDR3aa: CASSRIQGPSGNTIYF

d_gene: -
j_gene: TRBJ1-2
v_gene: TRBV3-1
abundance: many
CDR3nt: TGTGCCACCAGCAGAAGTAGGGATGGCTACACCTTC
CDR3aa: CATSRSRDGYTF

d_gene: -
j_gene: TRBJ2-2
v_gene: TRBV3-1
abundance: many
CDR3nt: TGTGCCAGCAGCCCACAGGGTAACGGGGAGCTGTTTTTT
CDR3aa: CASSPQGNGELFF

d_gene: -
j_gene: TRBJ1-2
v_gene: TRBV10-3
abundance: many
CDR3nt: TGTGCCATCAGTGGGCCGACCGACATAAATGGCTACACCTTC
CDR3aa: CAISGPTDINGYTF

d_gene: -
j_gene: TRBJ2-1
v_gene: TRBV11-3
abundance: many
CDR3nt: TGTGCCAGCAGCCCCGAGGGGGGGGAGTACAATGAGCAGTTCTTC
CDR3aa: CASSPEGGEYNEQFF

d_gene: -
j_gene: TRBJ2-3
v_gene: TRBV7-2
abundance: few
CDR3nt: TGTGCCAGCAGCTTTAAAGCGGGTCGCACAGATACGCAGTATTTT
CDR3aa: CASSFKAGRTDTQYF

d_gene: TRBD1
j_gene: TRBJ1-2
v_gene: TRBV7-2
abundance: few
CDR3nt: TGTGCCAGCAGCCGGAACGGCGGACAGGACTATGGCTACACCTTC
CDR3aa: CASSRNGGQDYGYTF

d_gene: -
j_gene: TRBJ1-1
v_gene: TRBV29-1
abundance: -
CDR3nt: TGCAGCGTTAGTCAGTCGAACACTGAAGCTTTCTTT
CDR3aa: CSVSQSNTEAFF

d_gene: TRBD1
j_gene: TRBJ1-1
v_gene: TRBV20-1
abundance: many
CDR3nt: TGCAGTGCTGGGACAGGGGACACTGAAGCTTTCTTT
CDR3aa: CSAGTGDTEAFF

d_gene: -
j_gene: TRBJ1-1
v_gene: TRBV7-9
abundance: many
CDR3nt: TGTGCCAGCAGCTTCCTTGGGATTGAAGCTTTCTTT
CDR3aa: CASSFLGIEAFF

d_gene: -
j_gene: TRBJ1-1
v_gene: TRBV30
abundance: -
CDR3nt: TGTGCCTGGAGTGTAGGCGGTGAAGCTTTCTTT
CDR3aa: CAWSVGGEAFF

d_gene: TRBD1
j_gene: TRBJ1-1
v_gene: TRBV27
abundance: many
CDR3nt: TGTGCCAGTACAGGGGCCCTCGGTGAAGCTTTCTTT
CDR3aa: CASTGALGEAFF

d_gene: -
j_gene: TRBJ1-5
v_gene: TRBV7-8
abundance: many
CDR3nt: TGTGCCAGCAGCTTAAGGGGGAAGGTCATTGGCATAGTTAATCAGCCCCAGCATTTT
CDR3aa: CASSLRGKVIGIVNQPQHF

d_gene: -
j_gene: TRBJ1-2
v_gene: TRBV19
abundance: many
CDR3nt: TGTGCCAGTAGTATCCAGGGTTCAGTGAATGGCTACACCTTC
CDR3aa: CASSIQGSVNGYTF

d_gene: -
j_gene: TRBJ1-1
v_gene: TRBV2
abundance: many
CDR3nt: TGTGCCAGCAGTGAGGGCGGCAGGGGTGTTGGCACTGAAGCTTTCTTT
CDR3aa: CASSEGGRGVGTEAFF

d_gene: -
j_gene: TRBJ1-1
v_gene: TRBV5-1
abundance: -
CDR3nt: TGCGCCAGCAGCTTGGAGGGGTCACGCTCCTTCTCGAACACTGAAGCTTTCTTT
CDR3aa: CASSLEGSRSFSNTEAFF

d_gene: -
j_gene: TRBJ2-1
v_gene: TRBV3-1
abundance: -
CDR3nt: TGTGCCAGCAGCCAAGGAGATCTTATGTATGAGCAGTTCTTC
CDR3aa: CASSQGDLMYEQFF

d_gene: -
j_gene: TRBJ1-2
v_gene: TRBV28
abundance: -
CDR3nt: TGTGCCAGCAGTTTACCGACAGGAGATTCTAACTATGGCTACACCTTC
CDR3aa: CASSLPTGDSNYGYTF

d_gene: -
j_gene: TRBJ1-2
v_gene: TRBV6-1
abundance: many
CDR3nt: TGTGCCAGCAGCCTCGGGGGTTACGACTATGGCTACACCTTC
CDR3aa: CASSLGGYDYGYTF

d_gene: -
j_gene: TRBJ2-7
v_gene: TRBV2
abundance: many
CDR3nt: TGTGCCAGCACTAATGAACGGGACGCCTACGAGCAGTACTTC
CDR3aa: CASTNERDAYEQYF

d_gene: -
j_gene: TRBJ1-3
v_gene: TRBV20-1
abundance: many
CDR3nt: TGCAGTGCTGGGGTTGGGCCTGGAAACACCATATATTTT
CDR3aa: CSAGVGPGNTIYF

d_gene: -
j_gene: TRBJ1-2
v_gene: TRBV5-1
abundance: many
CDR3nt: TGCGCCAGCAGCTTTGACAGGAACTATGGCTACACCTTC
CDR3aa: CASSFDRNYGYTF

d_gene: -
j_gene: TRBJ2-1
v_gene: TRBV12-2
abundance: many
CDR3nt: TGTGCAAGTCGCTTACCACCTCCTGTCAGTGGGACAGCAGCCTACAATGAGCAGTTCTTC
CDR3aa: CASRLPPPVSGTAAYNEQFF

d_gene: -
j_gene: TRBJ2-1
v_gene: TRBV5-1
abundance: many
CDR3nt: TGCGCCAGCAGCTTGGTAGGGATCCGGGACCGAAGCAATGAGCAGTTCTTC
CDR3aa: CASSLVGIRDRSNEQFF

d_gene: -
j_gene: TRBJ2-2
v_gene: TRBV29-1
abundance: many
CDR3nt: TGCAGCGTTCAGGGAACGGGCACCGGGGAGCTGTTTTTT
CDR3aa: CSVQGTGTGELFF